The source of this TCR beta chain is a study of blood T cells in healthy people across ages. With each sample, at least 5 micrograms of total RNA were extracted. The CDR3 extends over 16 amino acids. Germline V gives CDR1 KGHDR, CDR2 SFDVKD. For this clonotype: What it recognizes is unknown. A much larger clone differs by one base, so this may be a read error.

Study observations and caveats: Aged donors had fewer naive CD4+ cells and lower diversity than long-lived donors.

Sample-barcoded 5' priming and a J-beta primer mix drove a second PCR of 7 to 11 cycles. Each cDNA molecule was tagged by a template-switch adaptor that had 12 random nucleotides. TCRdb re-analysed the 5' RACE reads in MiXCR, keeping a single row per CDR3 protein. The sample records around 900,000 distinct CDR3 sequences, around 30% being singletons. The receptor's source is a woman of 80 years or more in good health. The sample was blood. The chain couples TRBV24-1 to TRBJ2-3, with D perhaps TRBD2 (5 bases). The CDR3: CATSDLGRDSTDTRYF. CDR3 nucleotide sequence: TGTGCCACCAGTGATTTGGGTCGGGATAGCACAGATACGCGGTATTTT.